The 2 T cell receptor beta chains presented below share a single source sample, sequenced in a study of blood T cell repertoires in COVID-19 (TCRdb year 2020). Library prep was done by the immunoSEQ multiplex PCR assay. Sourced from immuneACCESS, this table was stored by TCRdb with only in-frame sequences that have V and J called. A share of the clones is absent; for the studies checked, an unresolved V gene accounts for under half, and the remainder has no known explanation. Here the sample has roughly 170,000 clones; about 84% occur a single time. The ten biggest clones cover about an eighth of the sample. Specimen: PBMCs or T cells enriched from blood (not recorded which). The origin of the receptors is a man between 45 and 60 years old who had recovered from COVID-19.

This chain joins TRBV2 and TRBJ2-1; D is uncertain. Germline V gene sequence: CDR1 SNHLY, CDR2 FYNNEI. This CDR3 region has 11 residues. V was clipped by 4 bases and J by 8 bases, with 6 bases between them. CDR3 amino acids: CASSVAYEQFF. CDR3 DNA sequence: TGTGCCAGCAGTGTGGCATATGAGCAGTTCTTC.

The chain couples TRBV30 to TRBJ1-5; no reliable D call. The CDR3 covers 14 residues. In germline, CDR1 is GTSNPN, CDR2 SVGIG (reference sequence). Trimming took off 0 bases at V and 4 bases at J, with 10 bases between the two ends. CDR3 region: CAWSVRGSNQPQHF. Here the CDR3 DNA reads TGTGCCTGGAGTGTTCGGGGATCAAATCAGCCCCAGCATTTT.